One sample yielded the 23 T cell receptor beta chains listed below, sequenced in a study of human T cells and chemical hapten exposure. Each CDR3 protein gets one entry after TCRdb re-called the RACE reads with MiXCR. The table shows some 330,000 distinct CDR3 sequences, with around 5.5% occurring only once. Stated time point: pre-sensitization, week 0. Treatment reported: therapeutic diphenylcyclopropenone sensitization with weekly scalp DPC. Material: whole blood, obtained in connection with sensitization to the hapten diphenylcyclopropenone (DPC). Source of these receptors: a woman aged 18-29 years with alopecia areata. Some clones in this sample may be carry-over from other donors' samples.

This chain links TRBV7-2 with TRBJ1-2; a weak D match, TRBD1 (5 bases). V shed 3 bases and J shed 4 bases, with 12 bases lying between them. The CDR3 length is 14 residues. CDR1 is SGHTA and CDR2 is FQGNSA in the germline V gene. CDR3 nucleotide sequence: TGTGCCAGCAGCTTTAGGAGGGGCAGCTATGGCTACACCTTC. It codes for CASSFRRGSYGYTF. Full variable domain (remainder filled in from reference TRBV7-2 and TRBJ1-2): GAGVSQSPSNKVTEKGKDVELRCDPISGHTALYWYRQSLGQGLEFLIYFQGNSAPDKSGLPSDRFSAERTGGSVSTLTIQRTQQEDSAVYLCASSFRRGSYGYTFGSGTRLTVV.

This clonotype was detected only a few times. J is TRBJ1-5 and V is TRBV2; 10 nucleotides align to TRBD1. V was pared by 6 bases and J by 3 bases, with 5 bases of the junction left unmatched. The CDR3 runs 15 residues. Germline assignment: CDR1 SNHLY and CDR2 FYNNEI. CDR3 nucleotide sequence: TGTGCCAGCAGGGGGACAGGGGCAAACAATCAGCCCCAGCATTTT. Residues: CASRGTGANNQPQHF.

This clonotype was detected ten times or more. The rearrangement uses TRBV18 and TRBJ2-7; D gene ambiguous. The germline V gene encodes CDR1 KGHSH and CDR2 LQKENI. V was trimmed by 4 bases and J by 2 bases, leaving 15 bases between them. This CDR3 is built from 15 residues. The CDR3 loop is CASSLAHSQTYEQYF. For the CDR3, the DNA is TGTGCCAGCTCACTAGCTCATTCACAAACCTACGAGCAGTACTTC.

The gene calls are TRBV20-1 and TRBJ1-1, with a tentative D call TRBD1 (5 bases). The V gene lost 7 bases and the J gene lost 1 base, with 10 bases spanning the gap. CDR3 length: 12 residues. In germline, CDR1 is DFQATT, CDR2 SNEGSKA (reference sequence). The CDR3 protein is CSEARGNTEAFF. The CDR3, as DNA: TGCAGTGAGGCTAGGGGGAACACTGAAGCTTTCTTT.

CDR3 residues: CASSYSAGGDEQFF. Here the CDR3 DNA reads TGTGCCAGCAGTTACTCCGCGGGAGGGGATGAGCAGTTCTTC. The chain has TRBV6-5 and TRBJ2-1; 9 bases match TRBD2. The ends lost 0 bases at V and 8 bases at J; junction bases unmatched: 2. Germline V gene lookup returns CDR1 MNHEY and CDR2 SVGAGI. This CDR3 comprises 14 residues.

The gene calls are TRBV20-1 and TRBJ1-1, with D unresolved. The length of the CDR3 is 13 residues. V lost 0 bases, J lost 5 bases, and 10 bases lay in between. CDR1 is DFQATT, CDR2 SNEGSKA, per germline (reference sequence). The CDR3 DNA follows: TGCAGTGCTAGAGACCCGGGAAAAACTGAAGCTTTCTTT. Translated, it gives CSARDPGKTEAFF.

With regard to this clonotype: One end of the junction fails to match germline, which may point to a read error. This chain joins TRBV19 and TRBJ1-5; 10 positions agree with TRBD1. CDR1 and CDR2 from the germline V gene are LNHDA and SQIVND (reference sequence). This CDR3 is 14 amino acids long. CDR3 bases: TGTGTCAGTACCAAGGGACAGGGGAATCAGCCCCAGCATTTT. Protein: CVSTKGQGNQPQHF.

This clonotype was detected ten times or more. The rearrangement links TRBV6-5 to TRBJ1-3, with D possibly being TRBD1 (5 bases). The CDR3 is 15 residues long. The germline V gene has CDR1 MNHEY and CDR2 SVGAGI. The V end was cut by 3 bases, the J end by 4 bases, with 13 bases between. The CDR3 DNA reads as TGTGCCAGCAGTTATTCAGGACACGCAGGAAACACCATATATTTT. Translation: CASSYSGHAGNTIYF.

At least ten counts were recorded for this clonotype. V and J are TRBV7-6 and TRBJ1-2, with TRBD1 identical over 9 bases. Germline V gives CDR1 SGHVS, CDR2 FNYEAQ. The junction had 2 bases not matched to a gene; V was cut back by 4 bases and J by 5 bases. The CDR3 runs to 13 residues. CDR3 bases: TGTGCCAGCAGCTGGACAGGGGTGTATGGCTACACCTTC. This sequence encodes CASSWTGVYGYTF.

This clonotype was recorded many times. The J gene is TRBJ2-1, the V gene TRBV3-1; D is unclear. Trimming stripped 2 bases from V and 4 bases from J, with 3 bases between. Germline V gene lookup returns CDR1 LGHDT and CDR2 YNNKEL (reference sequence). This CDR3 is built from 12 residues. CDR3 loop: CASSQIYNEQFF. The CDR3 nucleotides are TGTGCCAGCAGCCAAATATACAATGAGCAGTTCTTC.

This clonotype was found a few times. This chain uses TRBV10-3 with TRBJ2-7, with 13 bases identical to TRBD2. CDR1 ENHRY and CDR2 SYGVKD come from the germline V gene. The CDR3 totals 16 residues. V shed 4 bases and J 2 bases; nucleotides not matched to a gene: 5. The CDR3 region is CAISGGGTSGAYEQYF. The CDR3 bases are TGTGCCATCAGTGGCGGCGGGACTAGCGGGGCCTACGAGCAGTACTTC.

A remark on this clonotype: A much larger clone lies a single base off, so this may be a read error. The chain recombines TRBV3-1 with TRBJ1-4, with unresolved D. The germline V gene encodes CDR1 LGHDT and CDR2 YNNKEL (reference sequence). CDR3 length: 13 amino acids. The chain's CDR3 is CASSPPSRERLFF. The CDR3 coding sequence is TGTGCCAGCAGCCCCCCGTCGAGGGAAAGACTGTTTTTT.

This clonotype has ten or more counts. The rearrangement joins TRBV3-1 to TRBJ1-4; 12 bases fit TRBD1. The CDR3 sequence is 17 residues long. The V gene's germline CDR1 is LGHDT and CDR2 YNNKEL (reference sequence). V gave up 4 bases and J gave up 6 bases; unmatched junction bases: 9. CDR3 coding DNA: TGTGCCAGCAGCCCGTCCCGGGACAGGGGGCGGGATGAAAAACTGTTTTTT. As protein: CASSPSRDRGRDEKLFF.

This sequence joins TRBV29-1 and TRBJ1-2; TRBD1 matches at 7 bases. The CDR3 is made up of 14 amino acids. The germline CDR1 and CDR2 sequences are SQVTM and ANQGSEA. J gave up 4 bases and V 0 bases, and 5 bases lay outside the gene matches. The CDR3 DNA is TGCAGCGTTGAAGACAGGGGGAACTCCTATGGCTACACCTTC. Protein product: CSVEDRGNSYGYTF.

As for this clonotype: This may stem from a read error, because a much larger clone lies one nucleotide away. This chain connects TRBV6-5 to TRBJ2-7; 12 positions match TRBD1. This CDR3 comprises 16 residues. J gave up 3 bases and V 2 bases, and 5 bases lay outside the gene matches. CDR1 is MNHEY and CDR2 is SVGAGI in the germline V gene. The CDR3 region has the DNA TGTGCCAGCAGTTACCCAGGGACAGGGGGCGGCTACGAGCAGTACTTC. It encodes CASSYPGTGGGYEQYF.

This clonotype was observed many times. One end of the junction does not line up with germline, which may come from a read error. CDR3 coding DNA: TGTGCCAGCAGTTCAGGAGGCTCTGGGGCCAACGTCCTGACTTTC. Its translation is CASSSGGSGANVLTF. The gene calls are TRBV5-1 and TRBJ2-6; D is possibly TRBD2 (5 bases). The CDR3 length is 15 residues. Germline values: CDR1 SGHRS, CDR2 YFSETQ.

The gene calls are TRBV9 and TRBJ1-1; D is unclear. CDR1 is SGDLS, CDR2 YYNGEE, per germline. The CDR3 contains 16 residues. V gave up 2 bases and J gave up 0 bases, with 14 bases separating them. The CDR3 region is CASSVSMSLMNTEAFF. CDR3 nucleotide sequence: TGTGCCAGCAGCGTCTCTATGAGCCTTATGAACACTGAAGCTTTCTTT.

This clonotype has a count of ten or more. The rearrangement links TRBV12-3 or TRBV12-4 to TRBJ1-1, with D unclear. The CDR3 totals 14 residues. The V end was cut by 2 bases, the J end by 7 bases, with 14 bases between. DNA for the CDR3: TGTGCCAGCAGTTTACTAGCAAAGACGGATGAAGCTTTCTTT. Translation gives CASSLLAKTDEAFF.

This clonotype was recorded at least ten times. The rearrangement joins TRBV12-5 to TRBJ2-7, with a tentative D call TRBD1 (5 bases). The germline CDR1 and CDR2 sequences are LGHNT and FRNRAP. The CDR3 is 14 amino acids. The ends were cut back, 7 bases at V and 2 bases at J, with 15 bases in the middle. The CDR3 sequence: CASVGDRDPYEQYF. Here the CDR3 DNA reads TGTGCTAGTGTTGGAGACAGAGACCCCTACGAGCAGTACTTC.

This clonotype was counted at least ten times. The chain recombines TRBV6-1 with TRBJ2-3, with 8 bases that match TRBD1. The CDR3 consists of 15 residues. V was pared by 4 bases and J by 1 base, with 4 bases of the junction left unmatched. CDR1 is MNHNS and CDR2 is SASEGT in the germline V gene. This CDR3 reads CASSADRARTDTQYF. The CDR3 coding sequence is TGTGCCAGCAGTGCGGACAGGGCCCGCACAGATACGCAGTATTTT.

The table lists this clonotype with many counts. The V gene is TRBV6-6, the J gene TRBJ2-1; the D is unclear. The CDR3 contains 13 residues. Germline values: CDR1 MNHNY, CDR2 SVGAGI (reference sequence). Trimming pared 6 bases from V and 7 bases from J, leaving 13 bases between. CDR3 sequence: CASRSLTGNEQFF. The CDR3 coding sequence is TGTGCCAGCAGATCCCTCACGGGTAATGAGCAGTTCTTC.

This clonotype was detected a few times. V is TRBV7-2 and J is TRBJ1-1, with unresolved D. V lost 3 bases and J lost 1, with 9 bases in between. This CDR3 is built from 14 residues. Germline V lookup: CDR1 SGHTA, CDR2 FQGNSA. DNA of the CDR3: TGTGCCAGCAGCTTTGAGTTCGGGAACACTGAAGCTTTCTTT. Amino acid sequence: CASSFEFGNTEAFF.

This clonotype occurred many times. The chain combines TRBV27 with TRBJ2-6; no reliable D call. CDR1 and CDR2 from the germline V gene are MNHEY and SMNVEV (reference sequence). V was shortened by 8 bases and J by 0 bases, with 11 bases between the two germline ends. The CDR3 spans 15 residues. This CDR3 is CASGQTHSGANVLTF. The CDR3 DNA reads TGTGCCAGCGGGCAGACTCACTCTGGGGCCAACGTCCTGACTTTC. The variable domain in full, with the rest retrieved from reference TRBV27 and TRBJ2-6, is EAQVTQNPRYLITVTGKKLTVTCSQNMNHEYMSWYRQDPGLGLRQIYYSMNVEVTDKGDVPEGYKVSRKEKRNFPLILESPSPNQTSLYFCASGQTHSGANVLTFGAGSRLTVL.